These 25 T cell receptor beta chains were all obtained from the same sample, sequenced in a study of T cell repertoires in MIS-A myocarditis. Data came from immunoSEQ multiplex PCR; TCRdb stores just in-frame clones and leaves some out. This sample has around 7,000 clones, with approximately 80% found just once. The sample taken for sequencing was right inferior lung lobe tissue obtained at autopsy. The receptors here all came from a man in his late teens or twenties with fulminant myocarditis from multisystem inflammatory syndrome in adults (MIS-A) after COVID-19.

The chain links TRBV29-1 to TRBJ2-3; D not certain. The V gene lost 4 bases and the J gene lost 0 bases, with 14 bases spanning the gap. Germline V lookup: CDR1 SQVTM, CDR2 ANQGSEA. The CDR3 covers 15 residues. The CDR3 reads CSVVFLRPSTDTQYF. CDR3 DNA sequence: TGCAGCGTTGTGTTTTTACGGCCTAGCACAGATACGCAGTATTTT.

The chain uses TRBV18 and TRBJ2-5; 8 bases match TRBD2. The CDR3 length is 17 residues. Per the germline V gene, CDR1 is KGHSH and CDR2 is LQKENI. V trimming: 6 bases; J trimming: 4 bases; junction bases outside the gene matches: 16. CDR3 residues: CASSPSYRRGAIETQYF. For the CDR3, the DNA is TGTGCCAGCTCGCCTTCGTATCGGCGGGGGGCAATAGAGACCCAGTACTTC.

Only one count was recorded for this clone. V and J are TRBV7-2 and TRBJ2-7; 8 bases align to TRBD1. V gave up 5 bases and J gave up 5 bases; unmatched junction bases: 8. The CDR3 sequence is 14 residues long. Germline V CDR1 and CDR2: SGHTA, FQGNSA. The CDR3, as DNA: TGTGCCAGCAGCCTGACAGGGGACTTCCACGAGCAGTACTTC. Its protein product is CASSLTGDFHEQYF.

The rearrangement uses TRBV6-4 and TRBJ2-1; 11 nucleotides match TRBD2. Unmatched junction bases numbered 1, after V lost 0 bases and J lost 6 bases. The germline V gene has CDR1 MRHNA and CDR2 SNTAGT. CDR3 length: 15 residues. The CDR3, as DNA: TGTGCCAGCAGTGACTCTAGCGGGGGGGCCAATGAGCAGTTCTTC. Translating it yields CASSDSSGGANEQFF.

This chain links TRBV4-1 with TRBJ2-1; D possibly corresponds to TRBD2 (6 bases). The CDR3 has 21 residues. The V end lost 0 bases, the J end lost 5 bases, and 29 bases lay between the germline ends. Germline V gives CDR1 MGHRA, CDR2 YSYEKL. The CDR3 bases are TGCGCCAGCAGCCAAGAGGTCGGGGGTCGGGAACGGGTTGGAACTAACAATGAGCAGTTCTTC. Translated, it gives CASSQEVGGRERVGTNNEQFF.

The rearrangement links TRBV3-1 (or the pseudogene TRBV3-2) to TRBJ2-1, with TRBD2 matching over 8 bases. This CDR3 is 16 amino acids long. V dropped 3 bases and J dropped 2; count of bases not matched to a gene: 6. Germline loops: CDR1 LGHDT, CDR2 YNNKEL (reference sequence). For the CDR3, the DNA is TGTGCCAGCAGCCATATCAGCGGGAGTACCTACAATGAGCAGTTCTTC. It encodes CASSHISGSTYNEQFF.

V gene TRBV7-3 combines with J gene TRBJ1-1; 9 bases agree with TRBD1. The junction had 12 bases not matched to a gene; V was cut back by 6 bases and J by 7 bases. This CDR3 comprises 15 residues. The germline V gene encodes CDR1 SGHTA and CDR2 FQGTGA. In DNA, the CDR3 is TGTGCCAGCAGGGCCTCCGGGACAGGGTGGGGTGAAGCTTTCTTT. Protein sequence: CASRASGTGWGEAFF.

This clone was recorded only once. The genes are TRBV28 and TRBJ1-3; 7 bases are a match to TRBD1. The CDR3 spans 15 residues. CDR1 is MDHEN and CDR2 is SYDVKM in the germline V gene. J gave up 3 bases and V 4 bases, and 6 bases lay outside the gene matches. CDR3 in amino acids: CASSSTGLGGNTIYF. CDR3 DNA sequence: TGTGCCAGCAGTTCGACAGGGTTGGGTGGAAACACCATATATTTT.

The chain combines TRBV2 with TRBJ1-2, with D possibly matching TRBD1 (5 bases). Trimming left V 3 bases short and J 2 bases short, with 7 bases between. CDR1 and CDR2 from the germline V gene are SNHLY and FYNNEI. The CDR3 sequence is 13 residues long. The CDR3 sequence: CASSDEGNYGYTF. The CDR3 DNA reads TGTGCCAGCAGTGACGAGGGGAACTATGGCTACACCTTC.

The CDR3 bases are TGTGCCAGCAGGGGGACAGGGAATCAGCCCCAGCATTTT. Protein: CASRGTGNQPQHF. The chain couples TRBV12-3 or TRBV12-4 to TRBJ1-5; 9 bases line up with TRBD1. J lost 4 bases, V lost 6 bases, and 1 base had no gene match. The CDR3 covers 13 residues.

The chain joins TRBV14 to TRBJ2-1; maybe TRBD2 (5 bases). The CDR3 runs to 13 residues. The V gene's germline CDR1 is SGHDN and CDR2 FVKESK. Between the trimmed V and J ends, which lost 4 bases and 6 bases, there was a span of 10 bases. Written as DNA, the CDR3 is TGTGCCAGCAGCCGAAGAGGGTTCAATGAGCAGTTCTTC. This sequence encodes CASSRRGFNEQFF.

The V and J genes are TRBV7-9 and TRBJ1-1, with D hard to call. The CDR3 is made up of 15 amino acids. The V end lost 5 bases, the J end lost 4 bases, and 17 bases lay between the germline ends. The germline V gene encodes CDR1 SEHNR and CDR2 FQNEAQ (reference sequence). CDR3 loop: CASSPSLGKTTEAFF. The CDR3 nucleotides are TGTGCCAGCAGCCCCAGTCTCGGTAAGACCACTGAAGCTTTCTTT.

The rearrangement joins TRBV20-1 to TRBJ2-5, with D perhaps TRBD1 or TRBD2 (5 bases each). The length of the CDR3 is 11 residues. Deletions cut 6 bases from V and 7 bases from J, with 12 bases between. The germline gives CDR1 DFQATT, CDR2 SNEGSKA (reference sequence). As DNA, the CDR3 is TGCAGTGCCCGAGGGGTTCGGACCCAGTACTTC. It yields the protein CSARGVRTQYF.

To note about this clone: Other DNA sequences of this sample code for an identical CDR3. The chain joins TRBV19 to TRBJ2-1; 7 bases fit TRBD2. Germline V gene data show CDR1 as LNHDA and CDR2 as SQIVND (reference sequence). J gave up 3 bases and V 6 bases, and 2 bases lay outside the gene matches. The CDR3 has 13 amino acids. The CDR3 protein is CASRSGIYNEQFF. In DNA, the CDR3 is TGTGCCAGTAGGAGCGGGATCTACAATGAGCAGTTCTTC.

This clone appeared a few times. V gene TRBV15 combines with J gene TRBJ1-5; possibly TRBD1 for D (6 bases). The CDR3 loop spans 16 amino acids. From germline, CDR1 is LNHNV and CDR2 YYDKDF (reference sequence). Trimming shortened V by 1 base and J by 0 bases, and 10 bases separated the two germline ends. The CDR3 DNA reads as TGTGCCACCAGCAGAGTTACAGGGTTTAGCAATCAGCCCCAGCATTTT. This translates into CATSRVTGFSNQPQHF.

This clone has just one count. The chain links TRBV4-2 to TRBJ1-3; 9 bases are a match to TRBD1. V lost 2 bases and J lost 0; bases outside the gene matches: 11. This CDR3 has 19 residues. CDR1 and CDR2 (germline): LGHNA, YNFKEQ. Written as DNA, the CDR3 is TGTGCCAGCAGCCAAACCGACAGGGGGTCACTAGGCTCTGGAAACACCATATATTTT. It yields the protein CASSQTDRGSLGSGNTIYF.

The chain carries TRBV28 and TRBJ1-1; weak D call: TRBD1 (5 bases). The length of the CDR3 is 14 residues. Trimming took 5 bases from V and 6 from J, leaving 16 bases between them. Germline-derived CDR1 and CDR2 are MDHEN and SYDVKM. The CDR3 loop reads CASSPIGGVAEAFF. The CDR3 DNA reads TGTGCCAGCAGTCCCATCGGGGGAGTCGCTGAAGCTTTCTTT.

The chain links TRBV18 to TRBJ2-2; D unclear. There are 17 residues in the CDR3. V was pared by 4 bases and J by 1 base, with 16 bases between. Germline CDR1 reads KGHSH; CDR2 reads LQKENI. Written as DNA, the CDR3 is TGTGCCAGCTCACTAAACATAGAAGGAAAGAACACCGGGGAGCTGTTTTTT. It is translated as CASSLNIEGKNTGELFF.

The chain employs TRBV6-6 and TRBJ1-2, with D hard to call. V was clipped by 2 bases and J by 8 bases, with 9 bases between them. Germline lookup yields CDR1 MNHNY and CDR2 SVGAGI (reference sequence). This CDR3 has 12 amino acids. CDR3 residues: CASSYRRGGYTF. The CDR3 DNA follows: TGTGCCAGCAGTTACCGTCGCGGAGGCTACACCTTC.

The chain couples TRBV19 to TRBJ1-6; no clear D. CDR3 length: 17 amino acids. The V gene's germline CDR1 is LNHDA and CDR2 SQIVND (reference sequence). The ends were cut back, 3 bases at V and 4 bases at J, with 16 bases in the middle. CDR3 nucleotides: TGTGCCAGTAGTATTCGGACTGCCGAGTCGTATAATTCACCCCTCCACTTT. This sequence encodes CASSIRTAESYNSPLHF.

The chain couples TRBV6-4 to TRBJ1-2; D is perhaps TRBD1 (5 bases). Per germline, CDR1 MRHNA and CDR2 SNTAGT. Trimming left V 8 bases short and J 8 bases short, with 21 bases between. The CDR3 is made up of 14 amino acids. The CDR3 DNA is TGTGCCAGCTCTCAAAACCTCGGGACGAAAGGCTACACCTTC. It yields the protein CASSQNLGTKGYTF.

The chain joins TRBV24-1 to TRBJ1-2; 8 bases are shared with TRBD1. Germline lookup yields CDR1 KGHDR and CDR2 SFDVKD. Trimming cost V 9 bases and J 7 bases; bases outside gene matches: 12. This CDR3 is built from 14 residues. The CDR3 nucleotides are TGTGCCACCCGAACCGGACAGGGAGAGGTTGGCTACACCTTC. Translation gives CATRTGQGEVGYTF.

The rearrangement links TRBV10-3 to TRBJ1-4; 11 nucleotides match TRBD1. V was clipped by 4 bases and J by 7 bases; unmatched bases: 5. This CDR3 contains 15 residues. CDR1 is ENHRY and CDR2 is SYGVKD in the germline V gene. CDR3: CAISADRGRIEKLFF. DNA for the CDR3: TGTGCCATCAGTGCGGACAGGGGGCGAATTGAAAAACTGTTTTTT.

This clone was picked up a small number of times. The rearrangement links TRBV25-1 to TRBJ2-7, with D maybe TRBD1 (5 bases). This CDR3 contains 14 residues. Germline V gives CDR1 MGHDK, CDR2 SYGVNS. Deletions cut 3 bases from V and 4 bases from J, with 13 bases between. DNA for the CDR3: TGTGCCAGCAGTGACCAGGGTAAAAGGTACGAGCAGTACTTC. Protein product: CASSDQGKRYEQYF.

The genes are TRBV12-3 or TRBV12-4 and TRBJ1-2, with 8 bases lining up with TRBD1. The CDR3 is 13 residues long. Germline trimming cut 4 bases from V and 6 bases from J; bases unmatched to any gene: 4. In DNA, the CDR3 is TGTGCCAGCAGTTGGACAGGGTGGGATGGCTACACCTTC. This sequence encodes CASSWTGWDGYTF.